This T cell receptor (beta chain) comes out of a study of shared clonotypes between healthy human individuals. With respect to this clone: The antigen is unknown.

Findings and limits, study-wide: Clonotypes that were shared across four donors made up around 5.5% of naive CD4 clonotypes.

The data were produced by immunoSEQ multiplex PCR, yet TCRdb's version contains in-frame clones alone and is incomplete. In the table there are some 2.3 million clones, approximately 93% of which are singletons. This CDR3 region has 14 residues. Per germline, CDR1 MNHNS and CDR2 SASEGT. V shed 5 bases and J shed 3 bases, with 13 bases lying between them. The TCR comes from a man in his late teens or twenties in good health. Some clones in this sample may be carry-over from other donors' samples. The rearrangement links TRBV6-1 to TRBJ2-5, with a possible D match to TRBD1 (5 bases). The sequencing input was naive CD4+ T cells from PBMCs. The subset here: CD45RA+ positively selected. CDR3 in DNA: TGTGCCAGCAGTCGTGGCAGGGTAGAAGAGACCCAGTACTTC. Amino acid sequence: CASSRGRVEETQYF.